A selection of T cell receptor beta chains follows, all from one sample in a study of blood T cell repertoires in COVID-19. TCRdb's copy holds only in-frame clones and misses some; the assay was immunoSEQ multiplex PCR. The sample includes roughly 200,000 clones, around 81% of them seen just once. Specimen: peripheral blood. The receptors here all came from a man aged 45-60 years with active or convalescent COVID-19. CDR3s include the opening cysteine and the closing phenylalanine or tryptophan. The D gene is left open where the match is weak. Clone sizes are given selectively: once, few, many, or a class where the clone is expanded.

J gene: TRBJ2-6; V gene: TRBV9; clone size: .; D gene: .; CDR3 protein: CASSLQGFGANVLTF
J gene: TRBJ2-2; V gene: TRBV12-3/TRBV12-4; clone size: .; D gene: .; CDR3 protein: CASARARGGELFF
J gene: TRBJ1-4; V gene: TRBV6-2/TRBV6-3; clone size: .; D gene: .; CDR3 protein: CASSYSLPGMFEKLFF
J gene: TRBJ1-5; V gene: TRBV30; clone size: .; D gene: .; CDR3 protein: CAWSVMGSQPQHF
J gene: TRBJ1-6; V gene: TRBV11-2; clone size: .; D gene: TRBD1; CDR3 protein: CASSLIPSIGQGNSPLHF
J gene: TRBJ1-1; V gene: TRBV5-1; clone size: .; D gene: .; CDR3 protein: CASSLQGLATEAFF
J gene: TRBJ1-3; V gene: TRBV7-2; clone size: once; D gene: TRBD1; CDR3 protein: CASSTNAGQGRNTIYF
J gene: TRBJ1-6; V gene: TRBV9; clone size: .; D gene: TRBD1; CDR3 protein: CASSVGPFDRVIPPLHF
J gene: TRBJ2-7; V gene: TRBV2; clone size: once; D gene: .; CDR3 protein: CASRGGSRQYF
J gene: TRBJ1-2; V gene: TRBV5-4; clone size: .; D gene: TRBD1; CDR3 protein: CASSNPGAGGAFGGYTF
J gene: TRBJ1-6; V gene: TRBV3-1/TRBV3-2; clone size: .; D gene: .; CDR3 protein: CASSQGRSNSPLHF
J gene: TRBJ2-1; V gene: TRBV2; clone size: .; D gene: .; CDR3 protein: CASRDYNNEQFF
J gene: TRBJ1-1; V gene: TRBV29-1; clone size: once; D gene: .; CDR3 protein: CSVGNTEAFF
J gene: TRBJ1-1; V gene: TRBV7-3; clone size: .; D gene: .; CDR3 protein: CASSPRPGHVSTEAFF
J gene: TRBJ1-2; V gene: TRBV6-5; clone size: .; D gene: .; CDR3 protein: CASSPGVRGYGYTF
J gene: TRBJ1-2; V gene: TRBV6-1; clone size: once; D gene: .; CDR3 protein: CASSGGGQSFYGYTF
J gene: TRBJ2-2; V gene: TRBV30; clone size: .; D gene: .; CDR3 protein: CARWGDTGELFF
J gene: TRBJ1-1; V gene: TRBV6-5; clone size: .; D gene: TRBD1; CDR3 protein: CASSRTGLNTEAFF
J gene: TRBJ2-5; V gene: TRBV5-1; clone size: once; D gene: TRBD1; CDR3 protein: CASSLALRDRGLETQYF
J gene: TRBJ2-7; V gene: TRBV18; clone size: once; D gene: .; CDR3 protein: CASSLDRSRGYEQYF
J gene: TRBJ2-7; V gene: TRBV27; clone size: .; D gene: .; CDR3 protein: CASSPDPGYEQYF